This T cell receptor beta chain comes out of a study of Ad26.COV2.S vaccination and SARS-CoV-2 variants. Study at large: By the intramuscular route, Ad26.COV2.S was given once, or twice 56 days apart.

The ends were cut back, 6 bases at V and 1 base at J, with 6 bases in the middle. Germline V gives CDR1 MNHEY, CDR2 SVGEGT. CDR3 length: 12 residues. The repertoire was sequenced with immunoSEQ multiplex PCR; TCRdb's copy has only in-frame clones and lacks some. The data hold about 400,000 clones, with over 75% observed a single time. About this clone: Its antigen is still unknown.

Treatment given: roughly 20 received Ad26.COV2.S at low or high dose, single or two shots; five or six received placebo; per-sample allocation not given. All samples were drawn on day 63, counting from the first vaccine or placebo injection. Findings and caveats of the study: Possibly, TCR breadth and depth analyses underestimated total T cell responses. Similar non-spike TCR breadth was observed in recipients of vaccine and of placebo. Post-vaccination spike-specific CD8+ and CD4+ T cell responses reportedly had substantial breadth.

The sample in question was peripheral blood, obtained in a trial of Ad26.COV2.S vaccine versus placebo. The chain joins TRBV6-2 or TRBV6-3 to TRBJ1-2; D is unresolved. The sequence was obtained from a person between 18 and 59 years old who received the Ad26.COV2.S COVID-19 vaccine or a placebo. This chain's CDR3 is CASSPNNYGYTF. The CDR3 DNA follows: TGTGCCAGCAGCCCTAATAACTATGGCTACACCTTC.